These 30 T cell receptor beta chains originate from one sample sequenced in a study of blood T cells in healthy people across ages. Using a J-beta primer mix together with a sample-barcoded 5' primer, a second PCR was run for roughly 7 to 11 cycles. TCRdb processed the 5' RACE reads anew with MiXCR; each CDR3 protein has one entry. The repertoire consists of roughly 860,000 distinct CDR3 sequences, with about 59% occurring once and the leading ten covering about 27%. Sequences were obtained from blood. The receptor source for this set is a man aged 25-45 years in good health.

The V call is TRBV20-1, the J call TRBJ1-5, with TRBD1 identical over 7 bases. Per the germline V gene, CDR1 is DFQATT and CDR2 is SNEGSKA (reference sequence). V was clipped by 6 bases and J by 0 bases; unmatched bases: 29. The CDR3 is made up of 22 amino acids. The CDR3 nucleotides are TGCAGTGCACGGGGCAGGGGGGCAAGAGATATCCAGTCCGGTATTAGCAATCAGCCCCAGCATTTT. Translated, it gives CSARGRGARDIQSGISNQPQHF.

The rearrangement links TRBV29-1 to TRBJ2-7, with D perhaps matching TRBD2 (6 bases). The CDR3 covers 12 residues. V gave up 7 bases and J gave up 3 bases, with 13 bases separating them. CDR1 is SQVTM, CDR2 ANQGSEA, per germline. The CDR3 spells CSAKRGLYEQYF. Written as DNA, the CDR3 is TGCAGCGCGAAGAGGGGACTCTACGAGCAGTACTTC.

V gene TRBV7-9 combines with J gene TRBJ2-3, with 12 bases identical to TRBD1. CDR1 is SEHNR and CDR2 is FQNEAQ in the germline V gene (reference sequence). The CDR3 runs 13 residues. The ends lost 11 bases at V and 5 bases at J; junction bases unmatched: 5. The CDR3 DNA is TGTGCCGGGGGACAGGGGGCAAGAGATACGCAGTATTTT. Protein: CAGGQGARDTQYF.

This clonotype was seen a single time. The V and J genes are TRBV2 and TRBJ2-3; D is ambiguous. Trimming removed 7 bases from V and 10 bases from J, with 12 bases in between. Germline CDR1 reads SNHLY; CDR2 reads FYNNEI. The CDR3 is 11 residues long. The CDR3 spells CASKTGGAQYF. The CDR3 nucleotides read TGTGCCAGCAAAACTGGTGGGGCGCAGTATTTT.

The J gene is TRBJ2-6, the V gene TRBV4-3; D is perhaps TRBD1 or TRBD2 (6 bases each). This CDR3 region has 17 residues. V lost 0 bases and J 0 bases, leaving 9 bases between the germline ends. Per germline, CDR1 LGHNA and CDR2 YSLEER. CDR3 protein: CASSQDGGLSGANVLTF. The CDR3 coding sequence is TGCGCCAGCAGCCAAGATGGGGGGCTCTCTGGGGCCAACGTCCTGACTTTC.

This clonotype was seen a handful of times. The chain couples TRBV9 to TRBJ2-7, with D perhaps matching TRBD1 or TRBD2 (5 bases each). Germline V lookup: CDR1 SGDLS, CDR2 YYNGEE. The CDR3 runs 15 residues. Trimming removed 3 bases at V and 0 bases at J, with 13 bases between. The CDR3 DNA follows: TGTGCCAGCAGCGGAAGGGACGGTCTCTCCTACGAGCAGTACTTC. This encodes CASSGRDGLSYEQYF.

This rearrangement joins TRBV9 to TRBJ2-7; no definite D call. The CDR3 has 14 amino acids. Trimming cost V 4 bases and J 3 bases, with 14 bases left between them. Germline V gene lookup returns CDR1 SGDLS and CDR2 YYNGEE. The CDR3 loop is CASSPRWANYEQYF. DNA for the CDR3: TGTGCCAGCAGCCCAAGATGGGCCAACTACGAGCAGTACTTC.

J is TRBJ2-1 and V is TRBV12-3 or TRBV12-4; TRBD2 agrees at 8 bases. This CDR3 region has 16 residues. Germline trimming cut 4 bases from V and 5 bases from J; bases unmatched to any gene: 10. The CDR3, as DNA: TGTGCCAGCAGTTCGCCTACGGGGGGGAAGGACAATGAGCAGTTCTTC. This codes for CASSSPTGGKDNEQFF.

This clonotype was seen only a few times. The CDR3, as DNA: TGTGCCAGCAGTGAGACGGGGATAGCCAAAAACATTCAGTACTTC. This codes for CASSETGIAKNIQYF. The chain links TRBV2 to TRBJ2-4, with a tentative D call TRBD2 (5 bases). V lost 3 bases, J lost 0 bases, and 9 bases lay in between. This CDR3 region has 15 residues. Per the germline V gene, CDR1 is SNHLY and CDR2 is FYNNEI.

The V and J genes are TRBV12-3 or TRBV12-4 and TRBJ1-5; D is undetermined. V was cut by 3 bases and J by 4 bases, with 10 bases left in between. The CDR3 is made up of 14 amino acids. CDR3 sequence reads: CASSFFGRNQPQHF. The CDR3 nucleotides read TGTGCCAGCAGTTTTTTCGGCCGGAATCAGCCCCAGCATTTT.

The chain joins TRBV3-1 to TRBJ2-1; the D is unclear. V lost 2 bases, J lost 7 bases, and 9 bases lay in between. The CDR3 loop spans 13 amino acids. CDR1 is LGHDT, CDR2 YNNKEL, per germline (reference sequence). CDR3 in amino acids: CASSQMLGNEQFF. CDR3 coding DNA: TGTGCCAGCAGCCAAATGTTGGGAAATGAGCAGTTCTTC.

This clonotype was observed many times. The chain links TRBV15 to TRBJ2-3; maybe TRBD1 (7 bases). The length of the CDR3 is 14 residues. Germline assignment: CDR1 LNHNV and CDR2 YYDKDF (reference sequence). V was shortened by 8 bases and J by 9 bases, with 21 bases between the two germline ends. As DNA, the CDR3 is TGTGCCACCCATCAGGGGGGCACCTCAGGGACGCAGTATTTT. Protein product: CATHQGGTSGTQYF.

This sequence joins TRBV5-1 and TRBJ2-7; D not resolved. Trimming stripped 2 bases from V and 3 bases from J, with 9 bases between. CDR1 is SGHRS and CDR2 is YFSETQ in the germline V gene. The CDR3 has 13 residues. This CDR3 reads CASSFLGYYEQYF. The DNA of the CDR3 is TGCGCCAGCAGCTTCTTGGGTTACTACGAGCAGTACTTC. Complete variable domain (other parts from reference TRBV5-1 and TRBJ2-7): KAGVTQTPRYLIKTRGQQVTLSCSPISGHRSVSWYQQTPGQGLQFLFEYFSETQRNKGNFPGRFSGRQFSNSRSEMNVSTLELGDSALYLCASSFLGYYEQYFGPGTRLTVT.

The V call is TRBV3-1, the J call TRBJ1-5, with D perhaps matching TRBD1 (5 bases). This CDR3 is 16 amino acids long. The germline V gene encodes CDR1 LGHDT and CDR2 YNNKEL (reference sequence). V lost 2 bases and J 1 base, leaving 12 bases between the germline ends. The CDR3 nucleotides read TGTGCCAGCAGCCAATCCCACCGGGGGAGCAATCAGCCCCAGCATTTT. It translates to CASSQSHRGSNQPQHF.

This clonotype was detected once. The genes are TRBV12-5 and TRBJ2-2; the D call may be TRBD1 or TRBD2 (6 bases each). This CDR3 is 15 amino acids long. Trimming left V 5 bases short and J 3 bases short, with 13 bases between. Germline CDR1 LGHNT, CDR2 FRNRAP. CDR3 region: CASGPPGADTGELFF. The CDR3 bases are TGTGCTAGTGGTCCCCCGGGGGCAGACACCGGGGAGCTGTTTTTT.

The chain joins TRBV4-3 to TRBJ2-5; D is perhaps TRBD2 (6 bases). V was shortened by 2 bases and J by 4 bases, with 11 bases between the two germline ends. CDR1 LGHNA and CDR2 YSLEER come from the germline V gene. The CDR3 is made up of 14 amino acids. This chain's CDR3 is CASSQLGLGETQYF. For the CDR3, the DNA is TGCGCCAGCAGCCAACTGGGACTTGGAGAGACCCAGTACTTC.

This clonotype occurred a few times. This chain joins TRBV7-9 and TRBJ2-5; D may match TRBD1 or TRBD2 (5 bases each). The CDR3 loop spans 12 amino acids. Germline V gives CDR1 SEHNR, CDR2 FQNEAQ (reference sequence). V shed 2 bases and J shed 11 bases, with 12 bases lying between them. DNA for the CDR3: TGTGCCAGCAGCTTACCGGTGGGGGAACAGTACTTC. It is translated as CASSLPVGEQYF.

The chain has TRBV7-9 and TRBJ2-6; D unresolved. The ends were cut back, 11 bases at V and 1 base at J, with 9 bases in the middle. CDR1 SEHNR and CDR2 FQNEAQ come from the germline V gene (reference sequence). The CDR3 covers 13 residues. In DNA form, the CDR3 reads TGTGCCGGGGTACGATCTGGGGCCAACGTCCTGACTTTC. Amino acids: CAGVRSGANVLTF.

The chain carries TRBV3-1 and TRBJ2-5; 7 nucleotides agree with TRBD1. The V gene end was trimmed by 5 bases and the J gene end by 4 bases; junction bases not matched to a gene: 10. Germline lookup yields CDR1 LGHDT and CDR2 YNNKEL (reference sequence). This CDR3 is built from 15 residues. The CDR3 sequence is CASSYPGQETETQYF. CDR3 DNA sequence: TGTGCCAGCAGCTACCCAGGACAGGAAACAGAGACCCAGTACTTC.

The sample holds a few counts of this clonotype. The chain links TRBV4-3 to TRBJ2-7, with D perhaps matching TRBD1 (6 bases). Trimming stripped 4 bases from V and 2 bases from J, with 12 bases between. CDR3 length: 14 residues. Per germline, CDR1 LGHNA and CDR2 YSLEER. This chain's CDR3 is CASSPERTAYEQYF. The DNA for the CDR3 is TGCGCCAGCAGCCCCGAACGGACAGCCTACGAGCAGTACTTC.

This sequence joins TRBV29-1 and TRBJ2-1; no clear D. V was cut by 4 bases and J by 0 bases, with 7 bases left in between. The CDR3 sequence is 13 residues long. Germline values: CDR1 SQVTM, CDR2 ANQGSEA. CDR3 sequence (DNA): TGCAGCGTTGTCTGGAGCTCCTACAATGAGCAGTTCTTC. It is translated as CSVVWSSYNEQFF.

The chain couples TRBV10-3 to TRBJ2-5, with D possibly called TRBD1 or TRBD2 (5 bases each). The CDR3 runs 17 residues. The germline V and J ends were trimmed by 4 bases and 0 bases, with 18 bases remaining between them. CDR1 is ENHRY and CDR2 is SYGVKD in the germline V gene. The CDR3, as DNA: TGTGCCATCAGTGCCGGGGTGGGGGTCCAGAACCAAGAGACCCAGTACTTC. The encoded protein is CAISAGVGVQNQETQYF.

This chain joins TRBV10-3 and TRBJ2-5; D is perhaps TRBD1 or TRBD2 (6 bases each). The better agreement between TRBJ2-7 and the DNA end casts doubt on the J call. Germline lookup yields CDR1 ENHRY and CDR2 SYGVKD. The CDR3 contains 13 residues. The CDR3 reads CAISERGPCEQYF. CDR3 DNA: TGTGCCATCAGTGAGCGGGGGCCATGCGAGCAGTACTTC.

The CDR3 nucleotides are TGCAGTGCTAGAGGTGGGGGGCGCACCTTTCGGGACGAGCAGTACTTC. It encodes CSARGGGRTFRDEQYF. The rearrangement links TRBV20-1 to TRBJ2-4; TRBD1 or TRBD2 may be the D gene (6 bases each). TRBJ2-7 matches the DNA end more closely, so the J call is doubtful. CDR3 length equals 16 residues. Germline CDR1 DFQATT, CDR2 SNEGSKA (reference sequence).

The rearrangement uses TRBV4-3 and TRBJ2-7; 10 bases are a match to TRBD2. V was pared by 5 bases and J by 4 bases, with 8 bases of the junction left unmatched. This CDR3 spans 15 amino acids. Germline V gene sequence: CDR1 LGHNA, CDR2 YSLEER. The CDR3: CASSTGAGGQYEQYF. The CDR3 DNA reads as TGCGCCAGCAGCACTGGAGCGGGGGGGCAGTACGAGCAGTACTTC.

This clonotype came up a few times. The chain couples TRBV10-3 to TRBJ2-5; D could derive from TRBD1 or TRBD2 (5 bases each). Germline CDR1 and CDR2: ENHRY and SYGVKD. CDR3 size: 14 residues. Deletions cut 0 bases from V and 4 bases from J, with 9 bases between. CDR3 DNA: TGTGCCATCAGTGAGTCGGCGAGGGGAGAGACCCAGTACTTC. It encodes CAISESARGETQYF.

DNA for the CDR3: TGTGCCTGGAGTGTAGGGGCAGGGGGTGGCTACGAGCAGTACTTC. Translating it yields CAWSVGAGGGYEQYF. The chain uses TRBV30 and TRBJ2-5; TRBD1 matches 7 bases. The J call may not be correct, given that the DNA end is closer to TRBJ2-7. The CDR3 length is 15 residues. CDR1 and CDR2 from the germline V gene are GTSNPN and SVGIG (reference sequence).

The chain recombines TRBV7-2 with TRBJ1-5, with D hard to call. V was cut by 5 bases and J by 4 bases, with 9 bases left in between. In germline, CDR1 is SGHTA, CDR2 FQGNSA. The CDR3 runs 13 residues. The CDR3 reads CASSAQDNQPQHF. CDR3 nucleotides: TGTGCCAGCAGCGCCCAGGATAATCAGCCCCAGCATTTT.

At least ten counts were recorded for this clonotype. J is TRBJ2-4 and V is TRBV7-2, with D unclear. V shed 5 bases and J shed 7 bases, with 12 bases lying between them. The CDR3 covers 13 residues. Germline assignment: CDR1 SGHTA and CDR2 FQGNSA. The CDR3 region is CASSPDLVNIQYF. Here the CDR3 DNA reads TGTGCCAGCAGCCCGGACCTGGTGAACATTCAGTACTTC. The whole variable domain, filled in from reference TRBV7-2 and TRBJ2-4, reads GAGVSQSPSNKVTEKGKDVELRCDPISGHTALYWYRQSLGQGLEFLIYFQGNSAPDKSGLPSDRFSAERTGGSVSTLTIQRTQQEDSAVYLCASSPDLVNIQYFGAGTRLSVL.

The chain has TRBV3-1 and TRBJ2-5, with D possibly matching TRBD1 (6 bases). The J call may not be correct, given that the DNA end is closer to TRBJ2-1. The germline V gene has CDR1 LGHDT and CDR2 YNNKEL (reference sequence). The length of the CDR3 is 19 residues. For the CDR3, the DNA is TGTGCCAGCAGCCAATCCGGGAATTTACGGGACACAGTACAAGAGACCCAGTTCTTC. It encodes CASSQSGNLRDTVQETQFF.